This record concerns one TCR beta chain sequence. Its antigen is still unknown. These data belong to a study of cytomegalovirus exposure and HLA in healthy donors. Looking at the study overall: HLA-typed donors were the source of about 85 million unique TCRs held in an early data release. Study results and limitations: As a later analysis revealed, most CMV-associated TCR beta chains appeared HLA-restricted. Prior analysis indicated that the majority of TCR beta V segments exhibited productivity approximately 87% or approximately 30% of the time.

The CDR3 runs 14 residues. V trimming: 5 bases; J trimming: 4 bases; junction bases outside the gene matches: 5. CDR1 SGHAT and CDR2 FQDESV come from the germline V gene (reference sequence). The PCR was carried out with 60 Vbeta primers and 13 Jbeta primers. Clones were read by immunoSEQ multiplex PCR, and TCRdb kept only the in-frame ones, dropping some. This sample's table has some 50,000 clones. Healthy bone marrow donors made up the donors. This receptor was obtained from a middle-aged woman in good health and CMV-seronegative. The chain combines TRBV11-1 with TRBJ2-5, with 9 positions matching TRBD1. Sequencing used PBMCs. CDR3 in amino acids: CASSQTGGPETQYF. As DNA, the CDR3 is TGTGCCAGCAGCCAGACAGGGGGGCCAGAGACCCAGTACTTC.